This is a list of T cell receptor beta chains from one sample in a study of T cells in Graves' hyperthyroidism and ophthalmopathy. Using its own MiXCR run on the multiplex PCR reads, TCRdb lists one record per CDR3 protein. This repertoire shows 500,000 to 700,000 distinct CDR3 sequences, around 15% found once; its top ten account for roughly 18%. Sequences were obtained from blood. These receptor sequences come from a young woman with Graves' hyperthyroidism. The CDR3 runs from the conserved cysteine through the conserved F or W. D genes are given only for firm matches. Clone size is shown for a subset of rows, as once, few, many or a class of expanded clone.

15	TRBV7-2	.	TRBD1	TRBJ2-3	CASSTRQGAGDTQYF	TGTGCCAGCAGCACCCGACAGGGGGCAGGAGATACGCAGTATTTT
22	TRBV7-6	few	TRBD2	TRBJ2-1	CASSPSSWGRGAGGSPRNEQFF	TGTGCCAGCAGCCCGTCTAGTTGGGGCCGAGGGGCGGGAGGGTCACCACGCAATGAGCAGTTCTTC
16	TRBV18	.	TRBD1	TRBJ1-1	CASSGQGRRMNTEAFF	TGTGCCAGCTCTGGACAGGGGAGGAGGATGAACACTGAAGCTTTCTTT
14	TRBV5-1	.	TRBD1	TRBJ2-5	CASRTGTGGETQYF	TGCGCCAGCAGAACCGGGACAGGGGGCGAGACCCAGTACTTC
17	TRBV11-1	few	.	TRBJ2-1	CASSLARGLDSYNEQFF	TGTGCCAGCAGCTTAGCGCGGGGACTGGATTCCTACAATGAGCAGTTCTTC
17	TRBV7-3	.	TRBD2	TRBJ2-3	CASSYTASGGPTDTQYF	TGTGCCAGCAGCTACACGGCTAGCGGGGGACCCACAGATACGCAGTATTTT
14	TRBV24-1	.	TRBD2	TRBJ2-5	CATSGGREEETQYF	TGTGCCACCAGTGGAGGGCGGGAGGAGGAGACCCAGTACTTC
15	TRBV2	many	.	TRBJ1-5	CASTRQSGSNQPQHF	TGTGCCAGCACAAGACAGTCGGGAAGCAATCAGCCCCAGCATTTT
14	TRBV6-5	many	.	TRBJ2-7	CASSYSSQAYEQYF	TGTGCCAGCAGTTACTCGAGTCAAGCCTACGAGCAGTACTTC
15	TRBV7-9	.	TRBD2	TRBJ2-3	CASSRLAVSTDTQYF	TGTGCCAGCAGCAGACTAGCGGTTAGCACAGATACGCAGTATTTT
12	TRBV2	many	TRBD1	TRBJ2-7	CASRITGAEQYF	TGTGCCAGCAGGATAACAGGGGCCGAGCAGTACTTC
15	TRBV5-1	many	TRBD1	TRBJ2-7	CASSHGTGGSYEQYF	TGCGCCAGCAGCCACGGGACAGGTGGCTCCTACGAGCAGTACTTC
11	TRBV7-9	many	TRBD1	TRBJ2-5	CASSSGQGQYF	TGTGCCAGCAGTTCAGGACAGGGCCAGTACTTC
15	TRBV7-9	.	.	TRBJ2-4	CASSPGPRGKNIQYF	TGTGCCAGCAGCCCCGGTCCTAGGGGCAAAAACATTCAGTACTTC
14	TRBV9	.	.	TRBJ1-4	CASSVATANEKLFF	TGTGCCAGCAGCGTAGCTACTGCTAATGAAAAACTGTTTTTT
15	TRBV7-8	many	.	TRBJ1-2	CASSLVRRMNYGYTF	TGTGCCAGCAGCTTAGTTCGTCGGATGAACTATGGCTACACCTTC
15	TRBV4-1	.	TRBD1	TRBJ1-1	CASSLGQGQNTETFF	TGCGCCAGCAGCCTAGGACAGGGACAGAACACTGAAACTTTCTTT
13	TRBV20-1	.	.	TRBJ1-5	CSAYPREDQPQHF	TGCAGTGCTTATCCTCGGGAGGATCAGCCCCAGCATTTT
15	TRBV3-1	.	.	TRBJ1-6	CASSQVTGAPSPLHF	TGTGCCAGCAGCCAAGTAACCGGGGCTCCTTCACCCCTCCACTTT
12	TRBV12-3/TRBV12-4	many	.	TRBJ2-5	CASSPSGETQYF	TGTGCCAGCAGTCCCAGCGGGGAGACCCAGTACTTC
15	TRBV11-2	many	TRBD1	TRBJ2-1	CASSLEAGGFNEQFF	TGTGCCAGCAGCTTAGAGGCAGGGGGCTTCAATGAGCAGTTCTTC
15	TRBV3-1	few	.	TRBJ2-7	CASSPGAESSYEQYF	TGTGCCAGCAGCCCAGGGGCGGAGAGCTCCTACGAGCAGTACTTC
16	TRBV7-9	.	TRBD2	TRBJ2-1	CASSQLAGGPHNEQFF	TGTGCCAGCAGCCAACTAGCGGGGGGGCCTCACAATGAGCAGTTCTTC
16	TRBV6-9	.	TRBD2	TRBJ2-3	CASSYLGGGAGDTQYF	TGTGCCAGCAGTTACCTTGGCGGGGGGGCTGGAGATACGCAGTATTTT
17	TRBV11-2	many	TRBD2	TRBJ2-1	CASSLDVLAGVTNEQFF	TGTGCCAGCAGCTTAGATGTGCTAGCGGGAGTGACAAATGAGCAGTTCTTC
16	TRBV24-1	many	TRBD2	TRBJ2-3	CATSDAGGGETDTQYF	TGTGCCACCAGTGATGCCGGGGGGGGCGAAACAGATACGCAGTATTTT
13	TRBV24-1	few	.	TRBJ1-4	CATSDTNNEKLFF	TGTGCCACCAGTGATACGAATAATGAAAAACTGTTTTTT
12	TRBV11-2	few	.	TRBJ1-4	CASSLTREKLFF	TGTGCCAGCAGCCTAACCCGGGAAAAACTGTTTTTT
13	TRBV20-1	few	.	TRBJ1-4	CSADTGPDEKLFF	TGCAGTGCTGATACAGGGCCGGATGAAAAACTGTTTTTT
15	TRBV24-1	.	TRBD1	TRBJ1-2	CATSDTRTGGYGYTF	TGTGCCACCAGTGATACCCGGACAGGGGGTTATGGCTACACCTTC
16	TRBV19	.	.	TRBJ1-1	CASSILRTGMNTEAFF	TGTGCCAGTAGTATCCTTCGAACGGGGATGAACACTGAAGCTTTCTTT
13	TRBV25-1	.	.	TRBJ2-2	CASRDFYGGELFF	TGTGCCAGCAGGGACTTTTACGGCGGGGAGCTGTTTTTT
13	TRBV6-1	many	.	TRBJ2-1	CASSGAISNEQFF	TGTGCCAGCAGTGGGGCTATCTCCAATGAGCAGTTCTTC
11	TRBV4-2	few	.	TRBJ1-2	CASSTNRGYTF	TGTGCCAGCAGCACGAATAGGGGCTACACCTTC
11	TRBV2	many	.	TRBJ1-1	CASELGRRAFF	TGTGCCAGCGAGTTGGGTCGAAGAGCTTTCTTT
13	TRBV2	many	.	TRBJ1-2	CASRESGKYGYTF	TGTGCCAGCAGGGAGAGTGGAAAATATGGCTACACCTTC
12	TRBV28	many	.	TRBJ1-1	CASIRGNTEAFF	TGTGCCAGCATTAGGGGGAACACTGAAGCTTTCTTT
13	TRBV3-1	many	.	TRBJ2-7	CASSQGWNYEQYF	TGTGCCAGCAGCCAGGGTTGGAACTACGAGCAGTACTTC
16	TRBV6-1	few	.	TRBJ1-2	CASSAGTFRLNYGCTF	TGTGCCAGCAGTGCCGGGACATTCCGTCTCAACTATGGCTGCACCTTC
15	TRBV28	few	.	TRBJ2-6	CASRRQGGGANVLTF	TGTGCCAGCAGACGTCAGGGCGGTGGGGCCAACGTCCTGACTTTC
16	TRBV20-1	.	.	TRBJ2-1	CSARDLPPWSYNEQFF	TGCAGTGCTAGAGATCTCCCCCCTTGGTCCTACAATGAGCAGTTCTTC
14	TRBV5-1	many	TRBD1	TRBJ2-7	CASSSRDRSYEQYF	TGCGCCAGCAGCTCCCGGGACAGGTCCTACGAGCAGTACTTC